This T cell receptor (beta chain) was identified in a study of T cell changes during pregnancy in multiple sclerosis. Germline V lookup: CDR1 SGHDT, CDR2 YYEEEE. V gave up 4 bases and J gave up 3 bases, with 15 bases separating them. The CDR3 runs to 15 residues. The protocol was immunoSEQ multiplex PCR, while the TCRdb copy is restricted to in-frame clones and leaves out a portion. The sample yields more than 85,000 clones, approximately 94% seen once. The clonotype originates from a female donor with multiple sclerosis, enrolled in a pregnancy study. The sample here was peripheral blood, taken before pregnancy. This chain connects TRBV5-6 to TRBJ2-3, with D possibly being TRBD2 (6 bases). The CDR3 is CASSPLGGVTDTQYF. CDR3 DNA: TGTGCCAGCAGCCCTTTGGGGGGTGTGACAGATACGCAGTATTTT.